Sequencing of this TCR beta chain was carried out in a study of cytomegalovirus exposure and HLA in healthy donors. This CDR3 spans 15 amino acids. CDR1 and CDR2 (germline): SNHLY, FYNNEI. The V and J ends lost 6 bases and 9 bases respectively, with 21 bases between them. In the case of this clone: Antigen unknown.

Study-wide findings and caveats: Cytomegalovirus status was reportedly diagnosed by the classifier with high sensitivity and specificity. For most TCR beta V segments, an earlier analysis put the productive rate at about 90% or about 30% of the time. Donor immune exposure was known only as CMV serostatus.

The PCR ran on 60 Vbeta and 13 Jbeta primers. Some clones are missing from TCRdb's copy, which holds only in-frame ones; the method was immunoSEQ multiplex PCR. This table holds 100,000 to 150,000 clones, approximately 80% found once. This chain connects TRBV2 to TRBJ2-1; a weak D match, TRBD2 (6 bases). This receptor was taken from a man aged 50 to 60 in good health and CMV-seronegative. Material for sequencing was PBMCs. The CDR3 loop reads CASRGFAGLPGEQFF. Here the CDR3 DNA reads TGTGCCAGCAGAGGATTTGCGGGGTTACCGGGTGAGCAGTTCTTC.